Each of the 31 T cell receptor beta chains below was sequenced from the same sample in a study of OX40 agonist ivuxolimab in advanced cancers. The repertoire was sequenced with immunoSEQ multiplex PCR; TCRdb's copy has only in-frame clones and lacks some. The sample contains about 64,000 clones, roughly 80% of which appear only once. Sample: CD4+ or CD8+ T cells sorted from blood, taken in a trial of the OX40 agonist ivuxolimab. All receptors derive from an adult with an advanced solid tumor such as melanoma, head and neck, liver or kidney cancer.

The gene calls are TRBV7-3 and TRBJ2-1, with 13 positions matching TRBD2. The CDR3 is 14 residues long. V dropped 4 bases and J dropped 8; count of bases not matched to a gene: 2. CDR1 SGHTA and CDR2 FQGTGA come from the germline V gene. CDR3 coding DNA: TGTGCCAGCAGCTGGGGACTAGCGGGATATGAGCAGTTCTTC. Translated, it gives CASSWGLAGYEQFF.

The chain uses TRBV11-2 and TRBJ2-5; the D gene is possibly TRBD1 (6 bases). The CDR3 runs to 16 residues. Germline V gene lookup returns CDR1 SGHAT and CDR2 FQNNGV. V lost 3 bases and J 3 bases, leaving 17 bases between the germline ends. This chain's CDR3 is CASSFVANRAEETQYF. The CDR3 nucleotides are TGTGCCAGCAGCTTTGTGGCGAACAGGGCGGAAGAGACCCAGTACTTC. The full variable domain, rest sourced from reference TRBV11-2 and TRBJ2-5, is EAGVAQSPRYKIIEKRQSVAFWCNPISGHATLYWYQQILGQGPKLLIQFQNNGVVDDSQLPKDRFSAERLKGVDSTLKIQPAKLEDSAVYLCASSFVANRAEETQYFGPGTRLLVL.

The chain is built from TRBV4-1 and TRBJ2-5, with 12 nucleotides matching TRBD2. Trimming took 0 bases from V and 2 from J; bases not matched to a gene: 7. CDR3 length equals 18 residues. Germline CDR1 MGHRA, CDR2 YSYEKL. The chain's CDR3 is CASSQDQLAGGRQETQYF. Here the CDR3 DNA reads TGCGCCAGCAGCCAAGATCAACTAGCGGGAGGAAGACAAGAGACCCAGTACTTC.

This clone turned up a few times. This chain joins TRBV7-9 and TRBJ2-7, with D perhaps being TRBD1 or TRBD2 (5 bases each). V was cut by 5 bases and J by 2 bases, with 13 bases left in between. Germline loops: CDR1 SEHNR, CDR2 FQNEAQ (reference sequence). The CDR3 runs to 14 residues. The CDR3 nucleotides read TGTGCCAGCAGCGACACCGGGGCCGCCTACGAGCAGTACTTC. As protein: CASSDTGAAYEQYF.

V gene TRBV5-1 combines with J gene TRBJ2-1, with 8 bases aligning to TRBD2. The CDR3 is made up of 16 amino acids. Germline assignment: CDR1 SGHRS and CDR2 YFSETQ. Losses at the gene ends were 4 bases for V and 5 bases for J; bases not matched to a gene: 11. The CDR3 nucleotides are TGCGCCAGCAGCAGGGGAACCCAGCGGGAGAACAATGAGCAGTTCTTC. Protein: CASSRGTQRENNEQFF.

The chain recombines TRBV29-1 with TRBJ2-3; 8 nucleotides line up with TRBD2. V shed 8 bases and J 2 bases; nucleotides not matched to a gene: 9. The V gene's germline CDR1 is SQVTM and CDR2 ANQGSEA. The CDR3 runs 14 residues. CDR3 bases: TGCAGCAACTCCGGGGGGGTGGACACAGATACGCAGTATTTT. It translates to CSNSGGVDTDTQYF.

The gene calls are TRBV19 and TRBJ2-5; D is possibly TRBD2 (6 bases). The V end lost 5 bases, the J end lost 5 bases, and 15 bases lay between the germline ends. CDR3 size: 14 residues. Germline V lookup: CDR1 LNHDA, CDR2 SQIVND (reference sequence). The CDR3 DNA sequence: TGTGCCAGTAGTCTCCGAGGCGGGGCGGAGACCCAGTACTTC. Amino acid sequence: CASSLRGGAETQYF.

This chain connects TRBV30 to TRBJ1-2; D possibly corresponds to TRBD1 (6 bases). V lost 2 bases to trimming and J lost 8 bases, with 12 bases between them. The CDR3 runs 12 residues. The V gene's germline CDR1 is GTSNPN and CDR2 SVGIG (reference sequence). The CDR3 spells CAWSLQGYGYTF. CDR3 nucleotides: TGTGCCTGGAGTTTACAGGGTTACGGCTACACCTTC. The variable domain in full, completed from reference TRBV30 and TRBJ1-2, reads SQTIHQWPATLVQPVGSPLSLECTVEGTSNPNLYWYRQAAGRGLQLLFYSVGIGQISSEVPQNLSASRPQDRQFILSSKKLLLSDSGFYLCAWSLQGYGYTFGSGTRLTVV.

The V and J genes are TRBV6-1 and TRBJ1-5; D is perhaps TRBD1 (6 bases). Germline CDR1 and CDR2: MNHNS and SASEGT. Trimming stripped 4 bases from V and 0 bases from J, with 13 bases between. This CDR3 spans 16 amino acids. The CDR3 region has the DNA TGTGCCAGCAGTGGGGGACATAAATATAGCAATCAGCCCCAGCATTTT. Amino acid sequence: CASSGGHKYSNQPQHF.

Here the CDR3 DNA reads TGTGCCACCAGGGTCGATAGCGGGCGGGGGGATACGCAGTATTTT. This encodes CATRVDSGRGDTQYF. The chain employs TRBV15 and TRBJ2-3, with 7 bases aligning to TRBD2. Germline CDR1 reads LNHNV; CDR2 reads YYDKDF (reference sequence). The V gene end was trimmed by 6 bases and the J gene end by 6 bases; junction bases not matched to a gene: 12. The CDR3 spans 15 residues.

The V call is TRBV6-5, the J call TRBJ1-2, with D perhaps TRBD1 (5 bases). With 3 bases removed from V and 7 bases from J, the gap between germline ends came to 12 bases. From germline, CDR1 is MNHEY and CDR2 SVGAGI. The CDR3 consists of 13 residues. The CDR3 loop reads CASSYRRDGGYTF. The CDR3 nucleotides are TGTGCCAGCAGTTATAGGAGGGACGGTGGCTACACCTTC.

This clone was seen just once. CDR3 DNA sequence: TGTGCCAGCAGCTTTTCGGGAAACACCATATATTTT. Amino acids: CASSFSGNTIYF. V gene TRBV7-8 combines with J gene TRBJ1-3; the D is unclear. This CDR3 contains 12 residues. The V gene's germline CDR1 is SGHVS and CDR2 FQNEAQ. V was shortened by 3 bases and J by 4 bases, with 4 bases between the two germline ends. Full variable domain (rest looked up from reference TRBV7-8 and TRBJ1-3): GAGVSQSPRYKVAKRGQDVALRCDPISGHVSLFWYQQALGQGPEFLTYFQNEAQLDKSGLPSDRFFAERPEGSVSTLKIQRTQQEDSAVYLCASSFSGNTIYFGEGSWLTVV.

As DNA, the CDR3 is TGTGCCAGCAGTCCGGGAGGGCGTGAAAAACTGTTTTTT. The encoded protein is CASSPGGREKLFF. The genes are TRBV27 and TRBJ1-4, with D uncertain. Germline values: CDR1 MNHEY, CDR2 SMNVEV (reference sequence). This CDR3 is 13 amino acids long. The V end was cut by 5 bases, the J end by 7 bases, with 11 bases between.

The rearrangement uses TRBV10-3 and TRBJ2-7; D remains ambiguous. CDR3 length: 15 residues. Germline values: CDR1 ENHRY, CDR2 SYGVKD. V shed 1 base and J shed 3 bases, with 13 bases lying between them. The CDR3 here is CAISEYRDKYYEQYF. CDR3 in DNA: TGTGCCATCAGTGAGTATAGAGACAAGTACTACGAGCAGTACTTC.

V is TRBV11-3 and J is TRBJ1-1; D call uncertain. This CDR3 has 13 residues. Trimming shortened V by 0 bases and J by 0 bases, and 2 bases separated the two germline ends. Germline assignment: CDR1 SGHNT and CDR2 YENEEA. The CDR3 coding sequence is TGTGCCAGCAGCTTAGAGATGAACACTGAAGCTTTCTTT. Residues: CASSLEMNTEAFF.

CDR3 nucleotides: TGTGCCAGCAGAACCCCGACTAGCGGCCAAGGCGGGCAGTACTTC. Protein product: CASRTPTSGQGGQYF. The chain carries TRBV2 and TRBJ2-7; the match to TRBD2 covers 9 bases. The V and J ends lost 6 bases and 9 bases, in that order; junction bases with no gene match: 15. This CDR3 is 15 amino acids long. Per the germline V gene, CDR1 is SNHLY and CDR2 is FYNNEI.

With regard to this clone: One junction end does not reproduce the germline sequence, and a read error may be involved. This rearrangement joins TRBV6-5 to TRBJ2-1, with 12 positions matching TRBD2. The CDR3 extends over 15 amino acids. Looked up from germline, CDR1 is MNHEY and CDR2 is SVGAGI. The CDR3 sequence is CASSDSTSGSNEQFF. The CDR3 bases are TGTGCCAGCAGTGACTCGACTAGCGGGAGCAATGAGCAGTTCTTC.

The rearrangement uses TRBV5-1 and TRBJ2-7; 7 bases align to TRBD1. This CDR3 is 14 amino acids long. Trimming took 1 base from V and 4 from J; bases not matched to a gene: 5. Germline V gene sequence: CDR1 SGHRS, CDR2 YFSETQ. Here the CDR3 DNA reads TGCGCCAGCAGCTTGAGCAGGGGGTCGTACGAGCAGTACTTC. Protein sequence: CASSLSRGSYEQYF.

The chain combines TRBV6-1 with TRBJ2-6; D is unresolved. CDR3 length equals 12 residues. The germline V gene encodes CDR1 MNHNS and CDR2 SASEGT. With 7 bases removed from V and 4 bases from J, the gap between germline ends came to 5 bases. CDR3 region: CASNWGANVLTF. In DNA, the CDR3 is TGTGCCAGCAATTGGGGGGCCAACGTCCTGACTTTC.

The chain is built from TRBV5-4 and TRBJ2-1, with 11 bases that match TRBD2. This CDR3 comprises 16 residues. Germline V lookup: CDR1 SGHNT, CDR2 YYREEE (reference sequence). The junction had 11 bases not matched to a gene; V was cut back by 5 bases and J by 7 bases. CDR3 amino acids: CASRAGLADFGNEQFF. The DNA for the CDR3 is TGTGCCAGCAGGGCGGGACTAGCGGACTTCGGGAATGAGCAGTTCTTC.

The chain uses TRBV18 and TRBJ1-4; 8 positions agree with TRBD1. CDR1 is KGHSH, CDR2 LQKENI, per germline. V lost 6 bases and J lost 6; bases outside the gene matches: 9. The CDR3 contains 15 residues. In DNA form, the CDR3 reads TGTGCCAGCTCCGAAGCAGGGGGCGCATATGAAAAACTGTTTTTT. It is translated as CASSEAGGAYEKLFF.

V gene TRBV5-6 combines with J gene TRBJ1-1; D unresolved. The CDR3 is 14 residues long. Germline CDR1 is SGHDT and CDR2 is YYEEEE. Trimming took 1 base from V and 5 from J, leaving 12 bases between them. The CDR3 coding sequence is TGTGCCAGCAGCTTGAGAGTGGCGGGGACTGAAGCTTTCTTT. Translated: CASSLRVAGTEAFF.

The rearrangement joins TRBV29-1 to TRBJ2-7; perhaps TRBD2 as D (6 bases). The CDR3 runs 12 residues. CDR1 SQVTM and CDR2 ANQGSEA come from the germline V gene. Trimming pared 6 bases from V and 4 bases from J, leaving 13 bases between. The CDR3 DNA follows: TGCAGCGTCAAGGGAGGCGGGTACGAGCAGTACTTC. Translation gives CSVKGGGYEQYF.

This chain uses TRBV7-2 with TRBJ1-4; D not resolved. The CDR3 covers 13 residues. Trimming took off 1 base at V and 3 bases at J, with 3 bases between the two ends. CDR1 and CDR2 from the germline V gene are SGHTA and FQGNSA. CDR3 in DNA: TGTGCCAGCAGCTTAGAACCTAATGAAAAACTGTTTTTT. This codes for CASSLEPNEKLFF. Together with reference TRBV7-2 and TRBJ1-4, the CDR3 gives the full variable domain: GAGVSQSPSNKVTEKGKDVELRCDPISGHTALYWYRQSLGQGLEFLIYFQGNSAPDKSGLPSDRFSAERTGGSVSTLTIQRTQQEDSAVYLCASSLEPNEKLFFGSGTQLSVL.

The J gene is TRBJ1-1, the V gene TRBV5-1; perhaps TRBD1 as D (6 bases). This CDR3 contains 15 residues. The germline gives CDR1 SGHRS, CDR2 YFSETQ. V lost 1 base and J lost 1, with 11 bases in between. DNA for the CDR3: TGCGCCAGCAGCTTGCCAGGGGCGCAGAACACTGAAGCTTTCTTT. This gives the protein CASSLPGAQNTEAFF.

The V call is TRBV6-4, the J call TRBJ1-2, with a possible D match to TRBD1 (5 bases). Germline V gene sequence: CDR1 MRHNA, CDR2 SNTAGT. The CDR3 consists of 12 residues. V was shortened by 8 bases and J by 7 bases, with 14 bases between the two germline ends. CDR3 protein: CASGSTGGGYTF. The CDR3 nucleotides read TGTGCCAGCGGCTCAACCGGGGGTGGCTACACCTTC.

The J gene is TRBJ2-5, the V gene TRBV7-2, with 12 bases lining up with TRBD2. Trimming cost V 2 bases and J 4 bases; bases outside gene matches: 5. The germline V gene has CDR1 SGHTA and CDR2 FQGNSA. The CDR3 is made up of 16 amino acids. CDR3 DNA: TGTGCCAGCAGCTTAAGGCTAGCGGGAGGGGTAGAGACCCAGTACTTC. It translates to CASSLRLAGGVETQYF.

This sequence joins TRBV6-5 and TRBJ2-5; maybe TRBD1 (6 bases). Germline V gene sequence: CDR1 MNHEY, CDR2 SVGAGI. This CDR3 is 15 amino acids long. V lost 5 bases, J lost 4 bases, and 17 bases lay in between. In nucleotides, the CDR3 is TGTGCCAGCAGTCGTACAGGGTTAGGGGGAGAGACCCAGTACTTC. Its translation is CASSRTGLGGETQYF.

The gene calls are TRBV29-1 and TRBJ2-3; TRBD1 might be the D (6 bases). V was pared by 1 base and J by 1 base, with 12 bases between. Germline V CDR1 and CDR2: SQVTM, ANQGSEA. The CDR3 is made up of 15 amino acids. The chain's CDR3 is CSVEGGPEGTDTQYF. CDR3 DNA: TGCAGCGTTGAAGGGGGGCCCGAAGGCACAGATACGCAGTATTTT.

The chain couples TRBV27 to TRBJ1-1; 7 bases line up with TRBD1. The CDR3 runs 15 residues. The germline V gene has CDR1 MNHEY and CDR2 SMNVEV (reference sequence). The ends lost 7 bases at V and 2 bases at J; junction bases unmatched: 10. Here the CDR3 DNA reads TGTGCCAGCAACACACGACAGGGAATAAACACTGAAGCTTTCTTT. It yields the protein CASNTRQGINTEAFF.

J is TRBJ2-3 and V is TRBV4-3; possible D gene TRBD2, 6 bases. This CDR3 has 15 residues. Trimming took 0 bases from V and 5 from J, leaving 12 bases between them. Germline V gene data show CDR1 as LGHNA and CDR2 as YSLEER. The CDR3: CASSQEGGTGDTQYF. DNA for the CDR3: TGCGCCAGCAGCCAAGAGGGCGGGACGGGAGATACGCAGTATTTT.